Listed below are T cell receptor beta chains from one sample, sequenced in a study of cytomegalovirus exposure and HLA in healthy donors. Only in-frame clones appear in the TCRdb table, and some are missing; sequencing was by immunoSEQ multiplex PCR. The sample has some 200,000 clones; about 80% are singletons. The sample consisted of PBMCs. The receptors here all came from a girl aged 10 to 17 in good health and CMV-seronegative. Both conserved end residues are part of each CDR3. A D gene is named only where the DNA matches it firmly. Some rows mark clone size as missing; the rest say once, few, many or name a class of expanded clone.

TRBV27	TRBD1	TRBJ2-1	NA	CASSLAGQGTYNEQFF	TGTGCCAGCAGTCTCGCGGGACAGGGGACCTACAATGAGCAGTTCTTC
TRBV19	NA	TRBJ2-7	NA	CASSSRRDSSYEQYF	TGTGCCAGTAGTTCAAGGAGGGACTCGAGCTACGAGCAGTACTTC
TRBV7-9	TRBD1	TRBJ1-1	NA	CSSSLGRVGQGGTEAFF	TGTTCCAGCAGCTTAGGTCGGGTGGGACAGGGAGGCACTGAAGCTTTCTTT
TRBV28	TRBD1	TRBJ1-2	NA	CASSLDRGLYYGYTF	TGTGCCAGCAGTTTAGACAGGGGGCTTTATTATGGCTACACCTTC
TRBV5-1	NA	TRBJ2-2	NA	CASSLSAGVGELFF	TGCGCCAGCAGCTTGAGTGCGGGTGTCGGGGAGCTGTTTTTT
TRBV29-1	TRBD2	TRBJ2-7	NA	CSVEDRGGTSGSSYEQYF	TGCAGCGTTGAAGATCGTGGAGGGACTAGCGGGAGTAGCTACGAGCAGTACTTC
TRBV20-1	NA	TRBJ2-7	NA	CSGQTVYEQYF	TGCAGTGGACAGACAGTCTACGAGCAGTACTTC
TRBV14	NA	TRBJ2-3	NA	CASSQDRGSRRSTDTQYF	TGTGCCAGCAGCCAAGATCGAGGGTCTCGGCGGAGCACAGATACGCAGTATTTT
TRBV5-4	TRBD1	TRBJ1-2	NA	CASSLRDSKSYGYTF	TGTGCCAGCAGCTTAAGGGACAGCAAATCCTATGGCTACACCTTC
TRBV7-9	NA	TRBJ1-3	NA	CASSLTGKSGNTIYF	TGTGCCAGCAGTCTTACAGGGAAGTCGGGAAACACCATATATTTT
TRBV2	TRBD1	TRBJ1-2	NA	CASSVTGGGVGYGYTF	TGTGCCAGCAGTGTTACAGGGGGCGGTGTAGGCTATGGCTACACCTTC
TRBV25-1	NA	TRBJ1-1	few	CASSPVNTEAFF	TGTGCCAGCAGCCCGGTGAACACTGAAGCTTTCTTT
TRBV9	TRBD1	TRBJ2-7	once	CASSAAGTGSSEQYF	TGTGCCAGCAGCGCGGCCGGGACAGGCTCTTCCGAGCAGTACTTC
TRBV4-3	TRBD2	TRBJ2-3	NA	CASSPPPISGGADTQYF	TGCGCCAGCAGCCCCCCCCCTATCAGCGGGGGGGCAGATACGCAGTATTTT
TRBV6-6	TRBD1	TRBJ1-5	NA	CASSYSGQSNQPQHF	TGTGCCAGCAGTTACTCGGGACAGTCAAATCAGCCCCAGCATTTT
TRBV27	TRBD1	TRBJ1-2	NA	CASSLPGQGLSGYTF	TGTGCCAGCAGTTTACCGGGACAGGGGCTCTCTGGCTACACCTTC
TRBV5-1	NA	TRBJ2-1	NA	CASSLPINVGAQMGEQFF	TGCGCCAGCAGCCTACCCATAAACGTGGGAGCCCAGATGGGTGAGCAGTTCTTC
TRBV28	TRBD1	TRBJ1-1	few	CASRQGARAFF	TGTGCCAGCCGACAGGGGGCGAGGGCTTTCTTT